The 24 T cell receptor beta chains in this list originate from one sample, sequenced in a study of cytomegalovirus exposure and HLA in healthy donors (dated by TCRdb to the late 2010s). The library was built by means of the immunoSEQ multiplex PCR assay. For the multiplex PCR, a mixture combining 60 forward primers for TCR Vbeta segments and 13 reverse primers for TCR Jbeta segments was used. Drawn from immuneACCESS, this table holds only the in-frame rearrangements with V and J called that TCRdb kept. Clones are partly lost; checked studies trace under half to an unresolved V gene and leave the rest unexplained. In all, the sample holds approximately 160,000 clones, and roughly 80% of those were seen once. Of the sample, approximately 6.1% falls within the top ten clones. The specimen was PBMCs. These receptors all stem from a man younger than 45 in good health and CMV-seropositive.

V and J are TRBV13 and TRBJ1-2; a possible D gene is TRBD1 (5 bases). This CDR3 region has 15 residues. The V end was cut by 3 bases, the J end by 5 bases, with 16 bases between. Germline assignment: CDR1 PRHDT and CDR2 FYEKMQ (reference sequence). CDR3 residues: CASSFLADRGYGYTF. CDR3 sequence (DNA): TGTGCCAGCAGCTTTTTGGCAGATAGGGGATATGGCTACACCTTC.

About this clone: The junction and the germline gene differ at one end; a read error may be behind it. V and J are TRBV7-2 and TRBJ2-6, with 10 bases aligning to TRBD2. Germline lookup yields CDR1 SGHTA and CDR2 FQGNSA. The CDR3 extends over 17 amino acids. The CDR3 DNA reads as TGTGCCTCAGCTTGGGCTAGCGGGAGCTCTGGGGCCAACGGCCTGACTTTC. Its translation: CASAWASGSSGANGLTF.

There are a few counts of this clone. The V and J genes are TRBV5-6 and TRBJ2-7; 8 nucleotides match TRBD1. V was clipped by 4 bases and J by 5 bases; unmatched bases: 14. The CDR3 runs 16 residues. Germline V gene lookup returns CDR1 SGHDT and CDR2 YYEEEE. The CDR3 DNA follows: TGTGCCAGCAGCCATCGGGGGAGCCAGGGGGCTAACGAGCAGTACTTC. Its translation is CASSHRGSQGANEQYF.

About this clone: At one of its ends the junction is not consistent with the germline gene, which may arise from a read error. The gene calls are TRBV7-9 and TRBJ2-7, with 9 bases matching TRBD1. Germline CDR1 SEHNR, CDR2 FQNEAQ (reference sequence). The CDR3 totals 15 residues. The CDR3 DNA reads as TGTTCCAGCAGCCAATTCCGGGACAGGGCCTCCGAGCAGTACTTC. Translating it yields CSSSQFRDRASEQYF.

The CDR3 bases are TGTGCCACCAAACCGGGACTTTCTGTAGCCAAAAACATTCAGTACTTC. Translated, it gives CATKPGLSVAKNIQYF. The chain couples TRBV27 to TRBJ2-4; D is possibly TRBD2 (6 bases). Germline values: CDR1 MNHEY, CDR2 SMNVEV (reference sequence). Deletions cut 10 bases from V and 0 bases from J, with 19 bases between. CDR3 length equals 16 residues.

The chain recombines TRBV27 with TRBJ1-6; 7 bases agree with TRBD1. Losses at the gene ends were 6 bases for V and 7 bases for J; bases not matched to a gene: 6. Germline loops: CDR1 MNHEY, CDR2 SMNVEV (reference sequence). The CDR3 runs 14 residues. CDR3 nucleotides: TGTGCCAGCAGCCCCGGGACAGAGAATTCACCCCTCCACTTT. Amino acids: CASSPGTENSPLHF.

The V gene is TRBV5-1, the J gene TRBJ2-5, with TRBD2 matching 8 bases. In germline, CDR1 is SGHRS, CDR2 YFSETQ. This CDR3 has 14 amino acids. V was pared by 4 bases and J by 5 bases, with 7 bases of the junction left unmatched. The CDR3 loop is CASSLAGREETQYF. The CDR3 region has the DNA TGCGCCAGCAGCCTAGCGGGCCGCGAGGAGACCCAGTACTTC.

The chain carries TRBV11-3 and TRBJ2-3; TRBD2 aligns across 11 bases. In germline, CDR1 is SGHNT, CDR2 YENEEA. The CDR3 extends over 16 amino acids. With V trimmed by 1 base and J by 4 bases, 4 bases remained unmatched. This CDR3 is CASSLGLAGGADTQYF. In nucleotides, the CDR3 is TGTGCCAGCAGCTTAGGGCTAGCGGGGGGAGCAGATACGCAGTATTTT.

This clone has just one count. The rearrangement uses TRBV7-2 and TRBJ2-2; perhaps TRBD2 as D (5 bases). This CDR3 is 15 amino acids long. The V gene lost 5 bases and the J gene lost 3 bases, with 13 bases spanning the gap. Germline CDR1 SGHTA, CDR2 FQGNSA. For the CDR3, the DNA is TGTGCCAGCAGCAATAAGGCTAGCTACACCGGGGAGCTGTTTTTT. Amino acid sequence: CASSNKASYTGELFF.

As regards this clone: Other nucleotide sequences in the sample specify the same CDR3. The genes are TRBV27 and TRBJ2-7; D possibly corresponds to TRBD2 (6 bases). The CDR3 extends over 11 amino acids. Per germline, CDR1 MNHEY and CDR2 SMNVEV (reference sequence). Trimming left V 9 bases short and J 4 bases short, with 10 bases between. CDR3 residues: CASARGYEQYF. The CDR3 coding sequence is TGTGCCAGTGCACGGGGGTACGAGCAGTACTTC.

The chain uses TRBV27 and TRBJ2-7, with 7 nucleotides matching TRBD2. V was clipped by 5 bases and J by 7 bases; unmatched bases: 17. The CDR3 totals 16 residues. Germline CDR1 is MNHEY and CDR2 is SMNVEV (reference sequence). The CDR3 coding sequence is TGTGCCAGCAGTCCCTCCCGAGCGGGAAGATCGGAGGAGCAGTACTTC. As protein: CASSPSRAGRSEEQYF.

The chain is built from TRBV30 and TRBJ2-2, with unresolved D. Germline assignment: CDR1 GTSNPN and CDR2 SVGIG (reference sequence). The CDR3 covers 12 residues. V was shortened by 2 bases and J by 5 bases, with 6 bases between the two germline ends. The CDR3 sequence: CAWSTVTGELFF. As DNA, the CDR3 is TGTGCCTGGAGTACTGTAACCGGGGAGCTGTTTTTT.

The CDR3 spells CASSLTGDEQYF. The CDR3 DNA sequence: TGTGCCAGCAGTTTGACAGGGGATGAGCAGTACTTC. This chain connects TRBV27 to TRBJ2-7, with 8 nucleotides matching TRBD1. V lost 3 bases to trimming and J lost 7 bases; unmatched junction nucleotides: 2. The CDR3 covers 12 residues. Germline V gene data show CDR1 as MNHEY and CDR2 as SMNVEV (reference sequence).

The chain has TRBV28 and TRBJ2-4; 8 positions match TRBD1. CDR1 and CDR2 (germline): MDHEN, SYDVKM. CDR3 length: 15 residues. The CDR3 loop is CAHSSPAGGENIQYF. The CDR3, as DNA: TGTGCTCACAGCAGTCCCGCAGGGGGCGAGAACATTCAGTACTTC.

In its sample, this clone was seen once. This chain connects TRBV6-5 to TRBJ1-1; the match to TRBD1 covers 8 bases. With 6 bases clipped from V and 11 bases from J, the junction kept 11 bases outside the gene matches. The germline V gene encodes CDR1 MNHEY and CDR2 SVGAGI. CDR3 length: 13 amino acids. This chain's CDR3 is CASRRTGSLGAFF. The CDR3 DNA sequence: TGTGCCAGCAGGAGGACAGGGAGCTTGGGGGCTTTCTTT.

The CDR3 here is CASSPRTGFEQYF. CDR3 nucleotides: TGTGCCAGCAGCCCTAGGACAGGGTTCGAGCAGTACTTC. This rearrangement joins TRBV7-8 to TRBJ2-7; 8 positions match TRBD1. The V segment lost 5 bases and the J segment 6 bases; nucleotides outside the gene matches: 6. Germline V CDR1 and CDR2: SGHVS, FQNEAQ. The CDR3 totals 13 residues.

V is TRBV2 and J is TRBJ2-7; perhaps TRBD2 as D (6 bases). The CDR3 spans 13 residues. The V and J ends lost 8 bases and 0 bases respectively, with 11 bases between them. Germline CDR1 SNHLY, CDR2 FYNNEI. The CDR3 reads CASRRGSSYEQYF. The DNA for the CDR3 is TGTGCCAGCCGGCGGGGAAGCTCCTACGAGCAGTACTTC.

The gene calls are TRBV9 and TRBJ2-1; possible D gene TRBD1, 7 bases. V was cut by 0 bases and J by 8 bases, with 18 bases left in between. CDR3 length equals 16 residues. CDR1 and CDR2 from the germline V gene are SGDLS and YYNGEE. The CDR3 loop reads CASSVGGTAATDEQFF. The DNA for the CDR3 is TGTGCCAGCAGCGTAGGCGGGACAGCGGCTACGGATGAGCAGTTCTTC.

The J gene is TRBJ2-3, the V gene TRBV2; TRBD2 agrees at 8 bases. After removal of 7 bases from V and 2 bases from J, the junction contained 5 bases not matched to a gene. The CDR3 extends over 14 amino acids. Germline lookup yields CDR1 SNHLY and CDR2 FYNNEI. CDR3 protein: CASKTSGNTDTQYF. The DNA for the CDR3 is TGTGCCAGCAAAACTAGCGGTAACACAGATACGCAGTATTTT.

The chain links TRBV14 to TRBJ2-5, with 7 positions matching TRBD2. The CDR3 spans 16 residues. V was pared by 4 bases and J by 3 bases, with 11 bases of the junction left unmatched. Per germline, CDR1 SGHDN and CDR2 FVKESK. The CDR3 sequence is CASSLSGAQGEETQYF. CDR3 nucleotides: TGTGCCAGCAGCCTAAGCGGGGCGCAGGGTGAAGAGACCCAGTACTTC.

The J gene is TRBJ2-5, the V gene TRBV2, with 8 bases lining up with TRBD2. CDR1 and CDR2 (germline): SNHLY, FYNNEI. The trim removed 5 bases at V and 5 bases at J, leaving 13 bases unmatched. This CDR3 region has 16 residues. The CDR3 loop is CASSKTSAQGWETQYF. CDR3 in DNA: TGTGCCAGCAGTAAGACTAGCGCCCAGGGGTGGGAGACCCAGTACTTC.

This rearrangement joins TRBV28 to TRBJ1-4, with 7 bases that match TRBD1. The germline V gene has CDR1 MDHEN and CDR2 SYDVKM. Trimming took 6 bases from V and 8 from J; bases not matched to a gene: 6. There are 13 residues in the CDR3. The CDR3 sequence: CASRGQGDEKLFF. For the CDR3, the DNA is TGTGCCAGCAGGGGGCAGGGGGACGAAAAACTGTTTTTT. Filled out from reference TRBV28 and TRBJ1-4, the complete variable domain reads DVKVTQSSRYLVKRTGEKVFLECVQDMDHENMFWYRQDPGLGLRLIYFSYDVKMKEKGDIPEGYSVSREKKERFSLILESASTNQTSMYLCASRGQGDEKLFFGSGTQLSVL.

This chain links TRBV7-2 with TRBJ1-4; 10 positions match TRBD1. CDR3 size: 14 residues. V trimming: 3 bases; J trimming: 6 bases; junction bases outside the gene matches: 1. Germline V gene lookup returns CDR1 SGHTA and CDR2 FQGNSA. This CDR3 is CASSLTGGHEKLFF. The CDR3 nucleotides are TGTGCCAGCAGCTTGACAGGGGGCCATGAAAAACTGTTTTTT. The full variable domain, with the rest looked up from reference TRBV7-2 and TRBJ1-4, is GAGVSQSPSNKVTEKGKDVELRCDPISGHTALYWYRQSLGQGLEFLIYFQGNSAPDKSGLPSDRFSAERTGGSVSTLTIQRTQQEDSAVYLCASSLTGGHEKLFFGSGTQLSVL.

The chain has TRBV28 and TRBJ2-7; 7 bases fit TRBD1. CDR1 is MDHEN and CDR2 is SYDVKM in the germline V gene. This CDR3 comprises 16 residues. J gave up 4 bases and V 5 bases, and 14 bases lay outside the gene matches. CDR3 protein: CASSPSPGQKGYEQYF. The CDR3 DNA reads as TGTGCCAGCAGTCCGTCCCCGGGACAGAAGGGATACGAGCAGTACTTC.